This T cell receptor (beta chain) comes out of a study of blood T cell repertoires in COVID-19. Background on the study: T cells, B-cell-depleted T cells, or PBMCs supplied cDNA or gDNA.

Trimming removed 8 bases from V and 1 base from J; junction bases left unmatched: 6. The CDR3 is 13 residues long. Germline lookup yields CDR1 SQVTM and CDR2 ANQGSEA. Measured with immunoSEQ multiplex PCR; TCRdb has only the in-frame clones, and not every one. The table lists 75,000 to 100,000 clones, 80% to 90% of them singletons, with around 4.5% in the top ten. The sample consisted of peripheral blood. J is TRBJ1-1 and V is TRBV29-1; 8 positions agree with TRBD1. The receptor comes from an elderly woman with acute or convalescent COVID-19. In DNA form, the CDR3 reads TGCAGCATCCGGGACAGGACGAACACTGAAGCTTTCTTT. Amino acid sequence: CSIRDRTNTEAFF. The full variable domain, rest sourced from reference TRBV29-1 and TRBJ1-1, is SAVISQKPSRDICQRGTSLTIQCQVDSQVTMMFWYRQQPGQSLTLIATANQGSEATYESGFVIDKFPISRPNLTFSTLTVSNMSPEDSSIYLCSIRDRTNTEAFFGQGTRLTVV.